The 14 T cell receptor beta chains reported below all come from one sample, sequenced in a study of regulatory T cells in long-lasting Graves disease. With iRepertoire HTBI primers and Arm-PCR of CDR3 regions, TCR beta libraries were built. TCRdb analysed the multiplex PCR reads with MiXCR anew, one entry per CDR3 protein. The repertoire holds 350,000 to 500,000 distinct CDR3 sequences, with about 17% as singletons. Documented time point: newly diagnosed GD, antithyroid drugs for less than 3 months. The TCR library was made from RNA that had been extracted from PBMCs in TRIzol. The same sample was also used in a study of T cells in Graves' hyperthyroidism and ophthalmopathy.

The sequencing here drew on peripheral blood mononuclear cells (PBMCs), taken at new diagnosis, from a patient treated with antithyroid drugs. Receptor source: a woman between 25 and 40 years old with Graves disease.

This clonotype was detected a few times. This chain links TRBV27 with TRBJ1-4; the D gene is possibly TRBD1 (6 bases). V gave up 3 bases and J gave up 4 bases, with 9 bases separating them. Germline CDR1 and CDR2: MNHEY and SMNVEV (reference sequence). This CDR3 is built from 14 residues. The CDR3 bases are TGTGCCAGCAGTTTGGGGGGCTTTAATGAAAAACTGTTTTTT. This translates into CASSLGGFNEKLFF.

The J gene is TRBJ1-2, the V gene TRBV29-1; TRBD1 matches 9 bases. V was pared by 7 bases and J by 3 bases, with 9 bases of the junction left unmatched. CDR3 length equals 14 residues. The germline V gene has CDR1 SQVTM and CDR2 ANQGSEA. In nucleotides, the CDR3 is TGCAGCGCCCTCGTATGGGACAGGGACTATGGCTACACCTTC. It is translated as CSALVWDRDYGYTF.

This clonotype was counted at least ten times. The CDR3 is CASSRQASGTEAFF. The CDR3 bases are TGTGCCAGCTCACGACAGGCTTCAGGTACTGAAGCTTTCTTT. This chain uses TRBV18 with TRBJ1-1, with D tentatively TRBD1 (6 bases). The CDR3 is made up of 14 amino acids. Germline assignment: CDR1 KGHSH and CDR2 LQKENI. Trimming removed 4 bases at V and 5 bases at J, with 14 bases between.

This clonotype was seen a few times. V gene TRBV20-1 combines with J gene TRBJ2-3; D uncertain. The CDR3 has 14 residues. Germline CDR1 reads DFQATT; CDR2 reads SNEGSKA (reference sequence). Deletions cut 3 bases from V and 6 bases from J, with 16 bases between. In DNA, the CDR3 is TGCAGTGCTAGGAGTGTCAGGTCCTCCGATACGCAGTATTTT. Protein: CSARSVRSSDTQYF.

This clonotype has only a few counts. A much larger clonotype is one base distant, so this may be a read error. V gene TRBV12-3 or TRBV12-4 combines with J gene TRBJ2-2; 12 bases agree with TRBD2. V gave up 5 bases and J gave up 9 bases; unmatched junction bases: 7. CDR3 size: 15 residues. The CDR3 DNA sequence: TGTGCCAGCAGTCGACTAGCGGGAGCTTCCCGGGAGCTGTTTTTT. It specifies CASSRLAGASRELFF.

This clonotype occurred many times. The chain uses TRBV28 and TRBJ2-3; D possibly corresponds to TRBD1 (5 bases). The CDR3 consists of 12 residues. With 3 bases removed from V and 5 bases from J, the gap between germline ends came to 6 bases. Germline V gene data show CDR1 as MDHEN and CDR2 as SYDVKM. CDR3 loop: CASSFRVDTQYF. The CDR3 coding sequence is TGTGCCAGCAGTTTCAGGGTAGATACGCAGTATTTT.

This clonotype was found many times. The V call is TRBV27, the J call TRBJ2-7, with 7 bases aligning to TRBD1. Trimming removed 3 bases from V and 3 bases from J; junction bases left unmatched: 8. Germline V gene data show CDR1 as MNHEY and CDR2 as SMNVEV (reference sequence). The CDR3 sequence is 15 residues long. The CDR3 coding sequence is TGTGCCAGCAGTTTCCTGACAGGGTCCCTCTACGAGCAGTACTTC. Encoded protein: CASSFLTGSLYEQYF.

This clonotype was seen a single time. The chain employs TRBV20-1 and TRBJ2-5, with 8 positions matching TRBD2. This CDR3 contains 14 residues. With 8 bases clipped from V and 1 base from J, the junction kept 9 bases outside the gene matches. Germline V gene data show CDR1 as DFQATT and CDR2 as SNEGSKA (reference sequence). The CDR3 reads CSTTRTSSQETQYF. The CDR3 bases are TGCAGTACGACCCGGACTAGCAGCCAAGAGACCCAGTACTTC.

This clonotype was observed a few times. V is TRBV19 and J is TRBJ2-4, with D possibly called TRBD1 or TRBD2 (6 bases each). V was trimmed by 3 bases and J by 7 bases, leaving 13 bases between them. The CDR3 totals 14 residues. Germline CDR1 is LNHDA and CDR2 is SQIVND (reference sequence). This chain's CDR3 is CASSILAGGNIQYF. In DNA form, the CDR3 reads TGTGCCAGTAGTATTTTAGCCGGGGGCAACATTCAGTACTTC.

This clonotype was detected only a few times. The chain couples TRBV9 to TRBJ1-2; TRBD1 matches at 9 bases. The germline V gene encodes CDR1 SGDLS and CDR2 YYNGEE. J lost 1 base, V lost 0 bases, and 10 bases had no gene match. This CDR3 contains 18 residues. The CDR3 DNA reads TGTGCCAGCAGCGTAGCTCAGAGACAGGGGGACGTTAACTATGGCTACACCTTC. Amino acid sequence: CASSVAQRQGDVNYGYTF.

This clonotype was counted many times. V gene TRBV18 combines with J gene TRBJ1-4; D not resolved. Trimming left V 0 bases short and J 5 bases short, with 10 bases between. The CDR3 is 15 amino acids. The germline V gene has CDR1 KGHSH and CDR2 LQKENI. In DNA form, the CDR3 reads TGTGCCAGCTCACCACCCCAGACACGAAATGAAAAACTGTTTTTT. It yields the protein CASSPPQTRNEKLFF.

Ten or more counts support this clonotype. The chain carries TRBV20-1 and TRBJ2-1; 8 nucleotides align to TRBD2. CDR1 and CDR2 (germline): DFQATT, SNEGSKA (reference sequence). This CDR3 comprises 16 residues. With 0 bases clipped from V and 7 bases from J, the junction kept 11 bases outside the gene matches. CDR3: CSARDQRTSSGNEQFF. CDR3 nucleotide sequence: TGCAGTGCTAGAGATCAGAGGACTAGCTCGGGTAATGAGCAGTTCTTC.

This clonotype was detected many times. J is TRBJ2-5 and V is TRBV29-1; no definite D call. Per germline, CDR1 SQVTM and CDR2 ANQGSEA. The CDR3 is 13 amino acids. Deletions cut 2 bases from V and 1 base from J, with 8 bases between. The CDR3 DNA reads TGCAGCGTTGAACGTGGCAGCCAAGAGACCCAGTACTTC. Protein: CSVERGSQETQYF.

This clonotype was found a few times. V usage is TRBV29-1 and J usage is TRBJ2-1, with 16 bases identical to TRBD2. This CDR3 has 18 amino acids. Germline V gene lookup returns CDR1 SQVTM and CDR2 ANQGSEA. V was pared by 4 bases and J by 13 bases, with 19 bases of the junction left unmatched. CDR3: CSVGGLAGGPSMVVDQFF. The DNA of the CDR3 is TGCAGCGTTGGGGGACTAGCGGGAGGGCCCTCAATGGTCGTCGATCAGTTCTTC.